The 10 T cell receptor beta chains reported below all come from one sample, sequenced in a study of tumor and adjacent non-tumor tissue in lung cancer. The library came from three nested PCR rounds adapted from ARM-PCR protocols. Each CDR3 protein gets one entry after TCRdb re-called the multiplex PCR reads with MiXCR. The repertoire holds 90,000 to 110,000 distinct CDR3 sequences, with 60% to 65% as singletons. RNA was extracted from bulk tissue without any cell sorting. Distant lung tissue was collected more than 3 cm away from the tumor edge. Sequencing was performed on distant non-tumor lung tissue. These receptors all stem from a man aged 55-75 years with non-small cell lung cancer.

For this clonotype: Relative to the germline gene, one junction end is altered; a read error may explain this. This sequence joins TRBV29-1 and TRBJ2-1, with D unclear. CDR3 length: 15 amino acids. The germline V gene has CDR1 SQVTM and CDR2 ANQGSEA. The CDR3 DNA follows: TGCAGCGCTGAAGGTAAGCACAGCTCCTACAAAGAGCAGTTCTTC. Amino acids: CSAEGKHSSYKEQFF.

This rearrangement joins TRBV6-5 to TRBJ2-2, with TRBD1 as a possible D gene (6 bases). Trimming removed 7 bases from V and 4 bases from J, with 16 bases in between. Germline V gene sequence: CDR1 MNHEY, CDR2 SVGAGI. This CDR3 contains 15 residues. The CDR3 region is CASKSTGTITGELFF. The CDR3 coding sequence is TGTGCCAGCAAATCCACAGGGACGATCACCGGGGAGCTGTTTTTT.

A word on this clonotype: A much larger clone differs from this one at a single base, so this may be a read error. The J gene is TRBJ2-2, the V gene TRBV12-3 or TRBV12-4; 7 bases match TRBD1. The length of the CDR3 is 15 residues. CDR3 nucleotides: TGTGCCAGCAGTTTGTACAGGGGAGCCACCCGGGAGCTGTTTTTT. It encodes CASSLYRGATRELFF.

For this clonotype: It may be a read error: a sequence one base away is much more abundant. The chain carries TRBV28 and TRBJ2-7; TRBD1 matches at 8 bases. This CDR3 contains 14 residues. Germline V gene lookup returns CDR1 MDHEN and CDR2 SYDVKM. CDR3 residues: CASSLRTGYYEQNF. CDR3 nucleotides: TGTGCCAGCAGTTTACGGACAGGGTACTACGAGCAGAACTTC.

With regard to this clonotype: Sequence at one end of the junction differs from germline and may be a read error. The chain combines TRBV6-5 with TRBJ1-1, with 7 bases that match TRBD1. Germline V CDR1 and CDR2: MNHEY, SVGAGI. The CDR3 sequence is 16 residues long. The CDR3 spells CANSYRGPTSGDEAFF. DNA of the CDR3: TGTGCCAACAGTTATAGGGGGCCCACATCTGGGGATGAAGCTTTCTTT.

Comments on this clonotype: Sequence at one end of the junction differs from germline and may be a read error. The chain is built from TRBV12-3 or TRBV12-4 and TRBJ2-3; D uncertain. CDR3 length: 14 amino acids. The CDR3 sequence is CASGPRIRADMQYF. The CDR3 DNA reads TGTGCCAGCGGCCCTAGAATTAGAGCAGATATGCAGTATTTT.

V is TRBV6-1 and J is TRBJ1-2, with D tentatively TRBD1 (6 bases). The length of the CDR3 is 18 residues. The germline V gene has CDR1 MNHNS and CDR2 SASEGT. V was trimmed by 6 bases and J by 8 bases, leaving 31 bases between them. The CDR3 DNA reads as TGTGCCAGCAGCGACAACGCCCTCGGGGGGCTCGCCTGTTGGGGCTACACCTTC. The encoded protein is CASSDNALGGLACWGYTF.

This clonotype was counted many times. The J gene is TRBJ2-5, the V gene TRBV28; 11 nucleotides match TRBD1. CDR3 length: 15 residues. The germline V gene has CDR1 MDHEN and CDR2 SYDVKM. Trimming removed 5 bases from V and 9 bases from J; junction bases left unmatched: 11. CDR3 nucleotides: TGTGCCAGCAGTGTCACGCCTGGGACAGGGGGTTCCCAGTACTTC. Protein sequence: CASSVTPGTGGSQYF.

The chain joins TRBV11-3 to TRBJ2-1; TRBD2 matches 7 bases. Germline CDR1 reads SGHNT; CDR2 reads YENEEA. J lost 2 bases, V lost 9 bases, and 16 bases had no gene match. This CDR3 has 17 amino acids. The CDR3 loop reads CASREAGAVGAYNEQFF. The CDR3 bases are TGTGCCAGTCGAGAGGCGGGAGCGGTGGGAGCCTACAATGAGCAGTTCTTC.

With regard to this clonotype: The junction and the germline gene differ at one end; a read error may be behind it. The chain joins TRBV4-2 to TRBJ1-5; no clear D gene. Germline CDR1 and CDR2: LGHNA and YNFKEQ. The length of the CDR3 is 14 residues. The CDR3 nucleotides read TGCGCCAGCAGCCAAGTGGCGAGGGATCAGCCCCAGCATTTT. Translation gives CASSQVARDQPQHF.